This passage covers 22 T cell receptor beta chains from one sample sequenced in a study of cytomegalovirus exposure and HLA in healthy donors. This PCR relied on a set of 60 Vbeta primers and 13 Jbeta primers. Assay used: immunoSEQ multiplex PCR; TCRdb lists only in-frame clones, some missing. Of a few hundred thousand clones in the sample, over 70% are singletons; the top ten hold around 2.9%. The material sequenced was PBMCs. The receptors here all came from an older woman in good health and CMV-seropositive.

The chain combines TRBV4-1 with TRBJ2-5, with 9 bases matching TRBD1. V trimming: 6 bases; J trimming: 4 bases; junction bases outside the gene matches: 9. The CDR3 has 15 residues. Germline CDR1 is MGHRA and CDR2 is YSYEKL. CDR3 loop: CASSPGTGIGETQYF. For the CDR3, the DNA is TGCGCCAGCAGTCCCGGGACAGGGATAGGAGAGACCCAGTACTTC.

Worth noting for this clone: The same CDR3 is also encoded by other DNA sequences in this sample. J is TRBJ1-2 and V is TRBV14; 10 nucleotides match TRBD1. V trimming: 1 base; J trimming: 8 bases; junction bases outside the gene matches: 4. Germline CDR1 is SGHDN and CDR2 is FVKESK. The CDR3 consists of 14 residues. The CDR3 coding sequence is TGTGCCAGCAGCCAAGGGGGGACAGGGGTCGGCTACACCTTC. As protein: CASSQGGTGVGYTF. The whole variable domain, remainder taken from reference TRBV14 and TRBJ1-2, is EAGVTQFPSHSVIEKGQTVTLRCDPISGHDNLYWYRRVMGKEIKFLLHFVKESKQDESGMPNNRFLAERTGGTYSTLKVQPAELEDSGVYFCASSQGGTGVGYTFGSGTRLTVV.

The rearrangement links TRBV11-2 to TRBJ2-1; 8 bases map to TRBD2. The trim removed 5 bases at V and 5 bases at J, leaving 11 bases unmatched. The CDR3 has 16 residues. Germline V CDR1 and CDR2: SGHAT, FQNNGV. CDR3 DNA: TGTGCCAGCAGCCCGAACGAACTAGCGGTAAACAATGAGCAGTTCTTC. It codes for CASSPNELAVNNEQFF.

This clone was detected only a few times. For the CDR3, the DNA is TGCGCCAGCAGCAGGGACAGGGAAGCAGATACGCAGTATTTT. This encodes CASSRDREADTQYF. This sequence joins TRBV5-1 and TRBJ2-3; 9 bases map to TRBD1. The CDR3 sequence is 14 residues long. The germline V gene has CDR1 SGHRS and CDR2 YFSETQ. J was trimmed by 4 bases and V by 4 bases; bases with no gene match: 4.

CDR3 sequence: CASSSHSTSGADTQYF. Written as DNA, the CDR3 is TGTGCCAGCAGTTCGCACTCGACTAGCGGGGCAGATACGCAGTATTTT. The chain carries TRBV6-6 and TRBJ2-3; 11 bases agree with TRBD2. V was pared by 4 bases and J by 4 bases, with 7 bases of the junction left unmatched. CDR1 is MNHNY and CDR2 is SVGAGI in the germline V gene (reference sequence). The CDR3 covers 16 residues.

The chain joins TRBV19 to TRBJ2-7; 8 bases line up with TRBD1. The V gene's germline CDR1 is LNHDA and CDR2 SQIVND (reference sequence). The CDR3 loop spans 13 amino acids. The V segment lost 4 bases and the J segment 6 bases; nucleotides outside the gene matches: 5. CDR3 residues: CASSKDRDGEQYF. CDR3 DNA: TGTGCCAGTAGTAAGGACAGGGATGGCGAGCAGTACTTC.

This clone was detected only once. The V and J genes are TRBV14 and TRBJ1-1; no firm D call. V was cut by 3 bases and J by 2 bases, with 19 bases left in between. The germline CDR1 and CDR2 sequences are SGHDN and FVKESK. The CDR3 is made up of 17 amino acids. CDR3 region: CASSQKITTVPNTEAFF. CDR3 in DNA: TGTGCCAGCAGCCAGAAAATAACCACAGTACCAAACACTGAAGCTTTCTTT.

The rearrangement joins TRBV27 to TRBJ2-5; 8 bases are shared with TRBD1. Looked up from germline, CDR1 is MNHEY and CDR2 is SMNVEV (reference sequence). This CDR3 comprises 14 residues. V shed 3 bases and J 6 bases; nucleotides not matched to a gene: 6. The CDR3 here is CASSLPGGSQTQYF. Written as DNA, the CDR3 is TGTGCCAGCAGTTTGCCAGGGGGCAGTCAGACCCAGTACTTC.

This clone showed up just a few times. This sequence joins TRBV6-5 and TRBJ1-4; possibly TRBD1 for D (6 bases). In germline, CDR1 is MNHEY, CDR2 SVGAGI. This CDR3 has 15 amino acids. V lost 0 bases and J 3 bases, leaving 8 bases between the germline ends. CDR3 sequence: CASSYSNRANEKLFF. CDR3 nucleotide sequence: TGTGCCAGCAGTTACTCGAACAGGGCTAATGAAAAACTGTTTTTT.

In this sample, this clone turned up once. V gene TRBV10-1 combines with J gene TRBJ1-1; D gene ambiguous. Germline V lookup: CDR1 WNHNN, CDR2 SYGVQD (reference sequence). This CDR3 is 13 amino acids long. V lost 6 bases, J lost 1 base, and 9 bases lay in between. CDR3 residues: CASRRLTNTEAFF. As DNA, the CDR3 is TGCGCCAGCAGGCGGCTCACGAACACTGAAGCTTTCTTT.

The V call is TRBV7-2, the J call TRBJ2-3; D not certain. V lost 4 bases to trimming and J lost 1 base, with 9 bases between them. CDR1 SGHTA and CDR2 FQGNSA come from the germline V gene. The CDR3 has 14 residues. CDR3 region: CASSSYYGTDTQYF. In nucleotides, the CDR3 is TGTGCCAGCAGCTCGTACTACGGCACAGATACGCAGTATTTT.

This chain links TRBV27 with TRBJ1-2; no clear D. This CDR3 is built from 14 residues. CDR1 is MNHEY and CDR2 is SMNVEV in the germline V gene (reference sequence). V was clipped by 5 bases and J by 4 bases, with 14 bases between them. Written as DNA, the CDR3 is TGTGCCAGCAGTCCGGGTGGGAGCCCCTATGGCTACACCTTC. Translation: CASSPGGSPYGYTF.

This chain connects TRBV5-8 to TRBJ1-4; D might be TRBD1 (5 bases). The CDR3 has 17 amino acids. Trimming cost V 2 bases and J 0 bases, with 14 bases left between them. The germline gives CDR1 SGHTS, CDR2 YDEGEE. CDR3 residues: CASSFVQGVATNEKLFF. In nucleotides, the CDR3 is TGTGCCAGCAGCTTCGTTCAGGGCGTGGCAACTAATGAAAAACTGTTTTTT.

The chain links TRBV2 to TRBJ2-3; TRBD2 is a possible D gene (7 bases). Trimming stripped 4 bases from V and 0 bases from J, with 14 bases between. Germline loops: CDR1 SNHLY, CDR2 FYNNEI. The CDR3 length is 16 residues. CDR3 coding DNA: TGTGCCAGCAGTGGGGCGGGGGCATCTAGCACAGATACGCAGTATTTT. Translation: CASSGAGASSTDTQYF.

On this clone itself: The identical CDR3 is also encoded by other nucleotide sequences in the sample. The CDR3 sequence is CASSSLGGSGNTIYF. As DNA, the CDR3 is TGTGCCAGCAGTTCCCTGGGGGGATCTGGAAACACCATATATTTT. The gene calls are TRBV6-5 and TRBJ1-3, with D possibly matching TRBD1 (5 bases). Germline lookup yields CDR1 MNHEY and CDR2 SVGAGI. This CDR3 spans 15 amino acids. Trimming removed 4 bases at V and 1 base at J, with 11 bases between.

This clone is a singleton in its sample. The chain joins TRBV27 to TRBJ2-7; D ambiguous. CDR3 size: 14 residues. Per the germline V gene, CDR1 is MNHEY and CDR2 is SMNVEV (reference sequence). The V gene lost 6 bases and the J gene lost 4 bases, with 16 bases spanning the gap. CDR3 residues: CASSPLESFYEQYF. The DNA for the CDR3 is TGTGCCAGCAGCCCCTTAGAATCCTTTTACGAGCAGTACTTC.

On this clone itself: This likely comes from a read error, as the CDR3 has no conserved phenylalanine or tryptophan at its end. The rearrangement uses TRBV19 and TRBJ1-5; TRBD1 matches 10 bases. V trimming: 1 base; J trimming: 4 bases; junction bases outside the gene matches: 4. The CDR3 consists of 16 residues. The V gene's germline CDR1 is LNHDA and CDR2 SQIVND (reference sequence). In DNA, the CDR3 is TGTGCCAGTAGTATAGCCAGGGACAGGGGAAATCAGCCCCAGCATCTT. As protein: CASSIARDRGNQPQHL.

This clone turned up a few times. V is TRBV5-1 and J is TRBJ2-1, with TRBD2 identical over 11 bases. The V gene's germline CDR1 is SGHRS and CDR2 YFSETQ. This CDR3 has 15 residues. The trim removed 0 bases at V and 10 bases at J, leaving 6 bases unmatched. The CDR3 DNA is TGCGCCAGCAGCTTGGGGGGACTAGCGGTCTCGGAGCAGTTCTTC. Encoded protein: CASSLGGLAVSEQFF.

For the CDR3, the DNA is TGTGCCAGCAGCCCCGGTCTAGCGGCGAACACCGGGGAGCTGTTTTTT. It encodes CASSPGLAANTGELFF. This chain joins TRBV11-2 and TRBJ2-2, with 7 nucleotides matching TRBD2. From germline, CDR1 is SGHAT and CDR2 FQNNGV. V shed 5 bases and J 0 bases; nucleotides not matched to a gene: 6. The CDR3 length is 16 residues.

In DNA, the CDR3 is TGTGCCAGCAGCTTAGCCGGGGGTCAAGAGACCCAGTACTTC. It encodes CASSLAGGQETQYF. V is TRBV7-7 and J is TRBJ2-5; maybe TRBD2 (6 bases). The germline V gene has CDR1 SSHAT and CDR2 FNYEAQ (reference sequence). The CDR3 runs 14 residues. The V end was cut by 0 bases, the J end by 2 bases, with 7 bases between.

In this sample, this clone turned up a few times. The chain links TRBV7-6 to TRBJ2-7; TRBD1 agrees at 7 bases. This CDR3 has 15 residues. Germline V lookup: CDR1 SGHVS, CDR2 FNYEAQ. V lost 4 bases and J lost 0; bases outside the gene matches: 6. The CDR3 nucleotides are TGTGCCAGCAGCTATGGGACAGCCAGCTCCTACGAGCAGTACTTC. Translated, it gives CASSYGTASSYEQYF.

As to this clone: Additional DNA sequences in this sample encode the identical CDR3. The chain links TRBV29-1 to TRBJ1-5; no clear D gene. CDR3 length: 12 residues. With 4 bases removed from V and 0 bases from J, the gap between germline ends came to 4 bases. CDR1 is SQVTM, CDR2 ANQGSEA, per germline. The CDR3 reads CSVAGSNQPQHF. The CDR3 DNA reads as TGCAGCGTTGCCGGTAGCAATCAGCCCCAGCATTTT.